Sequencing of this T cell receptor beta chain was carried out in a study of human CD8 memory T cell subsets. The study's findings and limits: While effector memory cells differed, stem-like memory and precursor exhausted T cells had similarly high diversity. Estimates that used Chao1 suggested higher diversity in stem-like memory T cells than in precursor exhausted T cells. Stem-like memory T cell repertoires barely overlapped those of precursor exhausted T cells.

This CDR3 comprises 12 residues. Germline assignment: CDR1 SQVTM and CDR2 ANQGSEA. Details on this clonotype: The antigen remains unidentified.

Total CD8+ T cells came from negative magnetic enrichment. UMI-labeled 5' RACE produced the TCR beta libraries. Each CDR3 protein gets one entry in TCRdb, which reprocessed the 5' RACE reads and gives no DNA. This table holds about 4,300 distinct CDR3 sequences. The chain couples TRBV29-1 to TRBJ2-5. The receptor was derived from a human donor in good health. The specimen sequenced was CD8+ T cells from PBMCs. CDR3 protein: CSVESNQETQYF.